The 5 T cell receptor beta chains reported below all come from one sample, sequenced in a study of cytomegalovirus exposure and HLA in healthy donors. Both 60 Vbeta primers and 13 Jbeta primers went into the PCR. The method was immunoSEQ multiplex PCR; TCRdb's version includes in-frame clones alone and lacks a portion of them. The table includes around 120,000 clones, about 16% detected once. Input material: PBMCs. Every receptor here comes from a woman younger than 30 in good health and CMV-seronegative.

This clone was picked up a small number of times. The CDR3 loop is CASSLSSGTGVSGANVLTF. As DNA, the CDR3 is TGCGCCAGCAGCTTATCCTCCGGGACAGGGGTTTCTGGGGCCAACGTCCTGACTTTC. V gene TRBV5-1 combines with J gene TRBJ2-6; 10 positions match TRBD1. CDR3 length equals 19 residues. The germline gives CDR1 SGHRS, CDR2 YFSETQ. V lost 2 bases to trimming and J lost 1 base; unmatched junction nucleotides: 9.

The rearrangement joins TRBV6-1 to TRBJ2-7; D perhaps matches TRBD1 (6 bases). The V gene lost 6 bases and the J gene lost 5 bases, with 14 bases spanning the gap. The CDR3 extends over 13 amino acids. Looked up from germline, CDR1 is MNHNS and CDR2 is SASEGT. CDR3 coding DNA: TGTGCCAGCAGGACTGGCAGGGGCCACGAGCAGTACTTC. It codes for CASRTGRGHEQYF.

This clone occurred a few times. The V gene is TRBV29-1, the J gene TRBJ2-3; 8 bases fit TRBD1. Trimming removed 6 bases from V and 0 bases from J; junction bases left unmatched: 5. The CDR3 covers 14 residues. Germline V gene lookup returns CDR1 SQVTM and CDR2 ANQGSEA. CDR3 sequence: CSVRDRGSTDTQYF. The CDR3 DNA reads as TGCAGCGTCCGCGACAGGGGTAGCACAGATACGCAGTATTTT.

CDR3 sequence: CATLLRGGTNEQFF. In DNA, the CDR3 is TGTGCCACTCTACTCCGGGGGGGTACAAATGAGCAGTTCTTC. The chain couples TRBV6-1 to TRBJ2-1, with TRBD2 identical over 8 bases. The CDR3 totals 14 residues. Germline CDR1 and CDR2: MNHNS and SASEGT. V lost 10 bases, J lost 7 bases, and 12 bases stayed unmatched.

On this clone itself: One end of the junction does not line up with germline, which may come from a read error. The rearrangement joins TRBV2 to TRBJ1-5, with 8 bases that match TRBD1. Germline CDR1 reads SNHLY; CDR2 reads FYNNEI. This CDR3 has 16 amino acids. CDR3 in amino acids: CASRTGGFNSNQPQNF. The CDR3 coding sequence is TGTGCCAGCAGAACAGGGGGATTCAATAGCAATCAGCCCCAGAATTTT.